Sequencing of this T cell receptor beta chain was carried out in a study of OX40 agonist ivuxolimab in advanced cancers. Across the whole study: Ivuxolimab was delivered to patients intravenously every 2 weeks at doses spanning 0.01 to 10 mg/kg.

This table comes from immunoSEQ multiplex PCR, and its TCRdb copy is limited to in-frame clones, with some not included. The sample lists 90,000 to 100,000 clones; around 88% were seen once. V lost 0 bases and J 9 bases, leaving 9 bases between the germline ends. CDR1 and CDR2 from the germline V gene are SGHVS and FNYEAQ. The CDR3 loop spans 13 amino acids. The clonotype was recovered from an adult with an advanced solid tumor such as melanoma, head and neck, liver or kidney cancer. This sequence joins TRBV7-6 and TRBJ2-1; D possibly matches TRBD1 or TRBD2 (6 bases each). The sample here was CD4+ or CD8+ T cells sorted from blood, taken in a trial of the OX40 agonist ivuxolimab. CDR3 sequence: CASSLAEGGEQFF. The CDR3 DNA is TGTGCCAGCAGCTTAGCGGAGGGGGGTGAGCAGTTCTTC.